The 15 T cell receptor beta chains reported below all come from one sample, sequenced in a study of blood T cells in healthy people across ages. Primers used in a second PCR of about 6 to 11 cycles were a sample-barcoded 5' primer and a J-beta primer mix. In TCRdb, the 5' RACE reads were re-called with MiXCR into one record per CDR3 protein. The sample includes 630,000 or so distinct CDR3 sequences, approximately 30% of them seen just once. Sample: blood. These receptor sequences come from a woman aged 80 or older in good health.

This clonotype was seen at least ten times. The rearrangement links TRBV7-9 to TRBJ2-7; 7 positions match TRBD2. The V gene end was trimmed by 3 bases and the J gene end by 2 bases; junction bases not matched to a gene: 10. Germline V gives CDR1 SEHNR, CDR2 FQNEAQ (reference sequence). CDR3 length: 16 amino acids. The CDR3 here is CASSFLTARGAYEQYF. CDR3 coding DNA: TGTGCCAGCAGCTTCCTGACGGCCCGGGGGGCCTACGAGCAGTACTTC.

Regarding this clonotype: Since a much larger clone is just one base distant, this may be a read error. The chain has TRBV30 and TRBJ1-5; D is unresolved. Germline values: CDR1 GTSNPN, CDR2 SVGIG (reference sequence). The germline V and J ends were trimmed by 7 bases and 6 bases, with 13 bases remaining between them. CDR3 length: 12 residues. The CDR3 region has the DNA TGTGCCTCCTCAGGAGAGGGTCAGCCCCAGCATTTT. Translated: CASSGEGQPQHF.

This clonotype was counted a single time. A much bigger clone sits one base away, suggesting this may be a read error. The chain couples TRBV3-1 to TRBJ1-6; D is unclear. Germline CDR1 reads LGHDT; CDR2 reads YNNKEL (reference sequence). This CDR3 is 14 amino acids long. CDR3 protein: CASNLRTDNSPPHF. The CDR3 nucleotides read TGTGCCAGCAACCTGAGGACTGATAATTCACCCCCCCACTTT.

This clonotype was observed many times. V gene TRBV7-2 combines with J gene TRBJ2-3, with 11 bases matching TRBD2. Germline V gene lookup returns CDR1 SGHTA and CDR2 FQGNSA. The length of the CDR3 is 17 residues. J was trimmed by 3 bases and V by 1 base; bases with no gene match: 6. As DNA, the CDR3 is TGTGCCAGCAGCTTAGGACTAGCGGGGTTAATGACAGATACGCAGTATTTT. Its protein product is CASSLGLAGLMTDTQYF.

This clonotype has a handful of counts. CDR3 DNA: TGTGCCAGCCAGGCGAGTTGGGGGGCGGCCGAGCAGTACTTC. Its translation is CASQASWGAAEQYF. The rearrangement joins TRBV19 to TRBJ2-7, with D perhaps TRBD1 or TRBD2 (6 bases each). The CDR3 runs to 14 residues. V was shortened by 9 bases and J by 6 bases, with 21 bases between the two germline ends. Germline values: CDR1 LNHDA, CDR2 SQIVND (reference sequence).

The V call is TRBV7-9, the J call TRBJ2-4, with 8 bases that match TRBD1. Gene TRBJ2-7 matches the end of the DNA better, so the J call may be wrong. From germline, CDR1 is SEHNR and CDR2 FQNEAQ (reference sequence). The CDR3 extends over 16 amino acids. The CDR3 DNA reads TGTGCCAGCAGCGTAGGGGGACAGGAGAACTCCTACGAGCAGTACTTC. Amino acids: CASSVGGQENSYEQYF.

About this clonotype: This clone may be a read error of a much larger clone one base away. J is TRBJ2-1 and V is TRBV7-6, with D possibly being TRBD1 or TRBD2 (6 bases each). Trimming removed 8 bases from V and 9 bases from J, with 20 bases in between. Germline CDR1 reads SGHVS; CDR2 reads FNYEAQ. This CDR3 is 14 amino acids long. The CDR3 DNA is TGTGCCAGCGGCCTCGTCGGGGGCACGGTTGAGCAGTTCTTC. Translation gives CASGLVGGTVEQFF.

In its sample, this clonotype was seen many times. The gene calls are TRBV9 and TRBJ2-3; TRBD2 matches 8 bases. V trimming: 4 bases; J trimming: 4 bases; junction bases outside the gene matches: 14. This CDR3 has 17 amino acids. Germline CDR1 and CDR2: SGDLS and YYNGEE. CDR3 sequence (DNA): TGTGCCAGCAGCCCGAACGGAGACGGGGGGGCCTCAGATACGCAGTATTTT. It specifies CASSPNGDGGASDTQYF.

The table lists this clonotype with many counts. The CDR3 DNA is TGCAGCGTACATAAGGGGTCATATGGCTACACCTTC. Protein sequence: CSVHKGSYGYTF. The chain couples TRBV29-1 to TRBJ1-2; tentatively, D is TRBD1 (5 bases). Germline V gives CDR1 SQVTM, CDR2 ANQGSEA. V lost 6 bases to trimming and J lost 5 bases, with 13 bases between them. This CDR3 is 12 amino acids long.

The chain couples TRBV10-3 to TRBJ1-2; the D is unclear. Trimming left V 4 bases short and J 8 bases short, with 17 bases between. This CDR3 contains 14 residues. Looked up from germline, CDR1 is ENHRY and CDR2 is SYGVKD. CDR3 in amino acids: CAISAQSGSPGYTF. The DNA for the CDR3 is TGTGCCATCAGTGCTCAGTCGGGCAGTCCGGGCTACACCTTC.

A word on this clonotype: The junction does not match germline at one end; this may be a read error. The V gene is TRBV2, the J gene TRBJ1-1, with D tentatively TRBD1 (6 bases). The CDR3 is 15 amino acids. Per the germline V gene, CDR1 is SNHLY and CDR2 is FYNNEI. CDR3 in amino acids: CASCESRSSGGESFF. The CDR3 DNA reads as TGTGCCAGCTGTGAATCAAGGAGTTCGGGGGGCGAGTCTTTCTTT.

Ten or more counts support this clonotype. This chain links TRBV4-3 with TRBJ1-2; the D gene is possibly TRBD1 (5 bases). V gave up 0 bases and J gave up 3 bases, with 14 bases separating them. Germline-derived CDR1 and CDR2 are LGHNA and YSLEER. The length of the CDR3 is 16 residues. This CDR3 reads CASSQDGGGKDYGYTF. In DNA form, the CDR3 reads TGCGCCAGCAGCCAAGATGGGGGGGGGAAGGACTATGGCTACACCTTC.

The V and J genes are TRBV11-2 and TRBJ2-1; TRBD1 aligns across 10 bases. V trimming: 1 base; J trimming: 6 bases; junction bases outside the gene matches: 3. CDR1 SGHAT and CDR2 FQNNGV come from the germline V gene. The CDR3 extends over 15 amino acids. CDR3 bases: TGTGCCAGCAGCTTAGGACAGGGGGCGACCAATGAGCAGTTCTTC. Its protein product is CASSLGQGATNEQFF.

This clonotype occurred many times. This rearrangement joins TRBV12-5 to TRBJ2-1, with 7 nucleotides matching TRBD2. Per germline, CDR1 LGHNT and CDR2 FRNRAP. The CDR3 has 15 amino acids. The V gene end was trimmed by 3 bases and the J gene end by 3 bases; junction bases not matched to a gene: 5. CDR3 in amino acids: CASGFEASGYNEQFF. The CDR3 DNA is TGTGCTAGTGGTTTCGAGGCTAGCGGCTACAATGAGCAGTTCTTC.

The table lists this clonotype with many counts. The V and J genes are TRBV7-9 and TRBJ2-5; TRBD1 might be the D (5 bases). The CDR3 consists of 13 residues. Trimming pared 1 base from V and 4 bases from J, leaving 7 bases between. Germline V lookup: CDR1 SEHNR, CDR2 FQNEAQ (reference sequence). CDR3 protein: CASSLDRRETQYF. The CDR3 DNA reads TGTGCCAGCAGCTTAGACAGGCGAGAGACCCAGTACTTC. Full variable domain (rest looked up from reference TRBV7-9 and TRBJ2-5): DTGVSQNPRHKITKRGQNVTFRCDPISEHNRLYWYRQTLGQGPEFLTYFQNEAQLEKSRLLSDRFSAERPKGSFSTLEIQRTEQGDSAMYLCASSLDRRETQYFGPGTRLLVL.